These 5 T cell receptor beta chains share one sample of origin, sequenced in a study of cytomegalovirus exposure and HLA in healthy donors. Primers included in the PCR were 60 Vbeta and 13 Jbeta primers. Libraries were prepared by immunoSEQ multiplex PCR; TCRdb keeps only in-frame clonotypes and omits some of them. The table records some 160,000 clones, around 84% of them present only once. Sequencing used PBMCs. Every receptor here comes from a man between 18 and 35 years old in good health and CMV-seronegative.

The chain has TRBV10-2 and TRBJ2-1; 7 nucleotides agree with TRBD2. The V gene's germline CDR1 is WSHSY and CDR2 SAAADI. With 1 base clipped from V and 8 bases from J, the junction kept 5 bases outside the gene matches. This CDR3 region has 14 residues. The DNA for the CDR3 is TGCGCCAGCAGTGAGTTGCGGGAGAAAGATGAGCAGTTCTTC. This gives the protein CASSELREKDEQFF.

This clone was recorded only once. The chain is built from TRBV5-5 and TRBJ1-5; D is possibly TRBD1 (5 bases). Germline-derived CDR1 and CDR2 are SGHKS and YYEKEE (reference sequence). The CDR3 sequence is 15 residues long. V lost 4 bases to trimming and J lost 0 bases, with 11 bases between them. CDR3 in amino acids: CASSQGTDSNQPQHF. DNA for the CDR3: TGTGCCAGCAGCCAGGGAACCGATAGCAATCAGCCCCAGCATTTT.

This sequence joins TRBV5-1 and TRBJ2-1, with D possibly matching TRBD2 (5 bases). CDR1 is SGHRS, CDR2 YFSETQ, per germline. The CDR3 sequence is 18 residues long. Trimming pared 4 bases from V and 4 bases from J, leaving 24 bases between. This CDR3 reads CASSRNLTLPGWYNEQFF. The CDR3 DNA follows: TGCGCCAGCAGCCGAAACTTGACCCTCCCGGGGTGGTACAATGAGCAGTTCTTC.

The chain links TRBV4-1 to TRBJ2-5, with 9 bases matching TRBD2. This CDR3 has 18 residues. Germline CDR1 reads MGHRA; CDR2 reads YSYEKL. The V segment lost 2 bases and the J segment 1 base; nucleotides outside the gene matches: 11. CDR3 sequence reads: CASSQYSYSGGTQETQYF. The CDR3 bases are TGCGCCAGCAGCCAATACTCCTATAGCGGGGGAACCCAAGAGACCCAGTACTTC.

In its sample, this clone was seen a few times. This chain links TRBV15 with TRBJ1-3, with 11 bases that match TRBD1. V trimming: 4 bases; J trimming: 7 bases; junction bases outside the gene matches: 3. The CDR3 covers 14 residues. The germline V gene encodes CDR1 LNHNV and CDR2 YYDKDF (reference sequence). The DNA of the CDR3 is TGTGCCACCAGCAACCGGGACAGGGGGAACACCATATATTTT. It codes for CATSNRDRGNTIYF.